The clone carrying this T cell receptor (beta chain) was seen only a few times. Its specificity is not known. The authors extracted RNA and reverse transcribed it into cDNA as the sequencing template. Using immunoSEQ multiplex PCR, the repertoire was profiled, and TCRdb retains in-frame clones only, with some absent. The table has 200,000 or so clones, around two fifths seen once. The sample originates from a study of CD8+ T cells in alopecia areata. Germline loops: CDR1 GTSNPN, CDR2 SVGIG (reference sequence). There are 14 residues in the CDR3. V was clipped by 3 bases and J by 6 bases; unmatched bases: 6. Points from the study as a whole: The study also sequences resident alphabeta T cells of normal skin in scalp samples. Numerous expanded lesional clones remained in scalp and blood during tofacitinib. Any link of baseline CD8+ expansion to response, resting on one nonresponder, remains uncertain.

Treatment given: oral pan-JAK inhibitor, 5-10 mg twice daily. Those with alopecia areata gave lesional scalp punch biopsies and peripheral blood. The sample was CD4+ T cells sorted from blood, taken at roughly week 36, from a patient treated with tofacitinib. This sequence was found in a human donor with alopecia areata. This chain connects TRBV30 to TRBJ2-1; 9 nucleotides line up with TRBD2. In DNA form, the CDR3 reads TGTGCCTGGAGGTCGCTAGCGGGGACCAATGAGCAGTTCTTC. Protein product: CAWRSLAGTNEQFF.